What follows describes a single TCR beta chain. This clone was found a few times. There is no known antigen for this receptor. No quality values exist for individual bases; no much larger clone is one base distant. The data belong to a study of shared clonotypes between healthy human individuals (dated by TCRdb to the early 2020s). Background on the whole study: The cohort comprised a couple of women and three men aged 18 to 49 years. For each donor, CD4 naive and CD4 memory were each run on three plates, CD8 naive on two plates, and CD8 memory on one plate. Blood TCR repertoires of a handful of healthy adults were deeply sequenced to estimate repertoire size and the extent of clonotype sharing between individuals. Libraries were prepared and TCR repertoires were sequenced by different laboratories using diverse techniques, in order to increase sequencing depth and limit assay-specific biases. Between about 0.85 and 10 billion PBMCs per donor were obtained by leukapheresis. Study-wide conclusions, independent of this receptor: Across a few donors, approximately 5% of naive CD4, 3% to 4% of naive CD8, 2% to 2.5% of memory CD4, and 0.4% of memory CD8 clonotypes were shared. The small number of donors limited the genetic and exposure-history diversity represented. Even with the large sequencing depth, rarefaction of the sorted-subset datasets indicated that sequencing was incomplete. Estimated clonotype richness was generally larger for naive than for memory subsets. Based on pairwise subsampling, the degree of clonotype sharing among donors was expected to be affected by sequencing depth. Higher generation probabilities were observed for clonotypes shared by all four sorted-subset donors than for non-shared clonotypes. Sampling was restricted to blood, and TCR repertoires in tissue are likely to differ from TCR repertoires in blood.

TCR CDR3 regions were amplified from genomic DNA by multiplex PCR using the deep immunoSEQ assay. For each cell subset, the extracted genomic DNA was distributed evenly across all wells of several immunoSEQ 96-well plates, and each plate served as one replicate. For sorted subsets, around 200 ng genomic DNA, equal to 30,000 or so T cell genomes, was loaded into each replicate PCR. The purified libraries were quantified using a Qubit 3.0 fluorometer, sized with a Bioanalyzer 2100, and then quantified again using the KAPA Library Quantification kit. A separate single-read 150-cycle Illumina NextSeq 550 flow cell was used to sequence each immunoSEQ 96-well plate. Per the original workflow: Because the immunoSEQ output included only junctional sequences and no quality scores, the filtering could not be the same as the filtering used for full-length reads. To assign V/J genes and CDR3, sequences were annotated against IMGT germline references using PyIR, a Python wrapper for IgBLAST v1.9. Reads were filtered out if the reads had weak V/J assignments (E-value above 1e-6), no CDR3, stop codons, out-of-frame junctions, or ambiguous translated residues. A V3J clonotype was defined by an identical inferred V gene, J gene, and CDR3 amino acid sequence. Percentage overlap between repertoires was calculated by dividing the number of shared unique clonotypes by the size of the smaller repertoire. Richness of each repertoire was evaluated using RTK rarefaction, the Chao1 estimator, and Recon v2.1 estimates of unobserved clonotypes. OLGA was used to compute generation probabilities for all TCRbeta clonotypes that the gDNA method yielded from a handful of donors. As stored in TCRdb, this immuneACCESS dataset retains in-frame rearrangements with V and J assigned. A fraction of the clones does not appear; measured against another copy, unresolved V genes explain less than half of the discrepancy, and the remainder lacks a known reason. V, J and clone size derive from that table, while D and trimming were established from the DNA sequence. The sample includes 190,000 or so clones, with approximately 92% observed a single time. Jointly, the top ten make up about 0.067% of the sample.

The donors were healthy, HIV-negative adults who had no recently reported acute infections or vaccinations. All donors were Caucasian adults living in Nashville, Tennessee, USA. Magnetic negative selection was used to enrich CD4+ T cells, after which naive cells were positively selected on CD45RA and the negative fraction became the memory subset. Blood was obtained by leukapheresis, after which PBMCs were separated by Ficoll-Histopaque density gradient centrifugation and cryopreserved in liquid nitrogen vapor phase. Purity and quantity of every magnetically sorted T cell population were checked by analytical flow cytometry. Genomic DNA was isolated from every sorted fraction and measured by UV absorbance on a Nanodrop 2000c. CDR1 is given as GTSNPN and CDR2 as SVGIG, both from the germline V gene (reference sequence). V sheds 0 bases and J sheds 9 bases, leaving 15 bases between their ends. Including cysteine and phenylalanine, the CDR3 has 13 amino acids. The sequence is cut down to CDR3 DNA, 39 bases in frame from base 1.

The TCR originated in a woman in her twenties or thirties in good health. Sequencing was done on a sample of naive CD4+ T cells sorted from blood. The cell subset or site label corresponds to: CD45RA+ positively selected. The chain uses TRBV30 and TRBJ2-7; no D segment can be confidently identified. At the DNA level, the sequence is TGTGCCTGGAGTGTACGTGAGCTTTTTGGGCAGTACTTC. This codes for CAWSVRELFGQYF. The full variable domain, with segments outside the CDR3 supplied by the reference TRBV30 and TRBJ2-7 proteins, appears as SQTIHQWPATLVQPVGSPLSLECTVEGTSNPNLYWYRQAAGRGLQLLFYSVGIGQISSEVPQNLSASRPQDRQFILSSKKLLLSDSGFYLCAWSVRELFGQYFGPGTRLTVT.